A selection of T cell receptor beta chains follows, all from one sample in a study of cytomegalovirus exposure and HLA in healthy donors. Libraries were prepared by immunoSEQ multiplex PCR; TCRdb keeps only in-frame clonotypes and omits some of them. There are roughly 120,000 clones in the sample; 67% occur only once, and 8% to 10% lies in the top ten. Sequencing was performed on PBMCs. Receptors were obtained from a man between 18 and 29 years old in good health and CMV-seropositive. Each CDR3 is given with its conserved first and last residue. Fields, in order: J gene, V gene, CDR3 protein.

TRBJ2-1,TRBV10-3,CAIRDRDTAHNEQFF
TRBJ2-5,TRBV7-2,CASSSSQETQYF
TRBJ1-1,TRBV6-1,CASNRQGEAFF
TRBJ1-5,TRBV4-2,CASSQDDTYSNQPQHF
TRBJ2-3,TRBV6-6,CASSYADRADTQYF
TRBJ1-2,TRBV6-6,CASTPGVHNYGYTF
TRBJ1-2,TRBV7-9,CASSLARDNGYTF
TRBJ1-1,TRBV5-6,CASSPPGDWGHTEAFF
TRBJ1-2,TRBV7-6,CASSFTTRQGGYGYTF
TRBJ2-1,TRBV11-2,CASTLGTSGLNEQFF
TRBJ2-3,TRBV6-4,CASSAGTSGGDTQYF
TRBJ2-5,TRBV19,CASSIPSGGLETQYF
TRBJ2-5,TRBV5-1,CASSFLGRQGRETQYF
TRBJ2-5,TRBV4-1,CASSQSQGADQETQYF
TRBJ2-5,TRBV7-6,CASSNQISGEYQETQYF
TRBJ1-6,TRBV5-6,CASSLGKSRANSPLHF